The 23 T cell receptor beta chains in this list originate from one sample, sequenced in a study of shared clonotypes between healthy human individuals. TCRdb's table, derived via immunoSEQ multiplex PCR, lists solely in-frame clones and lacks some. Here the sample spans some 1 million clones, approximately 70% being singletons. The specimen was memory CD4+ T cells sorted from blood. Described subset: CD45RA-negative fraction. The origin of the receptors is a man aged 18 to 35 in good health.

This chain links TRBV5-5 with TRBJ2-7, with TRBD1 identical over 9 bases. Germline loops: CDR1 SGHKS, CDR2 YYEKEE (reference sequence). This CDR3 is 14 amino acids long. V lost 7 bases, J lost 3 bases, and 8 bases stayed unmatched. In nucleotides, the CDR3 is TGTGCCAGCCAGACCGGGACAGGGTACTACGAGCAGTACTTC. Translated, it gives CASQTGTGYYEQYF.

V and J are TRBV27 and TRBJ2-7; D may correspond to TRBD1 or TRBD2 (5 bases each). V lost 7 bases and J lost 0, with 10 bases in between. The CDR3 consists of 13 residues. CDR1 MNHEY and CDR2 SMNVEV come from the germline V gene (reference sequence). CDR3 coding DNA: TGTGCCAGCACTGGGACGGACTCCTACGAGCAGTACTTC. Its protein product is CASTGTDSYEQYF.

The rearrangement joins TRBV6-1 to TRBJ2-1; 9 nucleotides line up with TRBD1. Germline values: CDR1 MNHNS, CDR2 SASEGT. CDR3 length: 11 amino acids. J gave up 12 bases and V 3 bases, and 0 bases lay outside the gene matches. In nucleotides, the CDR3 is TGTGCCAGCAGTGAGGGACAGGGGCAGTTCTTC. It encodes CASSEGQGQFF.

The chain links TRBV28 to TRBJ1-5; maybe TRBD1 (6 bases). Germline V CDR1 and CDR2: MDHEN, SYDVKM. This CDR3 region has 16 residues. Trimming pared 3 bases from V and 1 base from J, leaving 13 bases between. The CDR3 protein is CASSLGGVRSNQPQHF. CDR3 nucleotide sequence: TGTGCCAGCAGTTTGGGGGGCGTCAGGAGCAATCAGCCCCAGCATTTT.

The CDR3 sequence is CATDLRQGPHVYGYTF. CDR3 coding DNA: TGTGCCACCGATCTGAGACAGGGGCCGCACGTCTATGGCTACACCTTC. V usage is TRBV27 and J usage is TRBJ1-2; 8 bases fit TRBD1. Germline values: CDR1 MNHEY, CDR2 SMNVEV (reference sequence). This CDR3 has 16 residues. V shed 10 bases, J shed 4 bases, and the junction held 17 bases outside the gene matches.

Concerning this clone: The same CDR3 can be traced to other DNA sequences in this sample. CDR3 in DNA: TGTGCCTGGATAGGGCAGGGGTCCTACGAGCAGTACTTC. This encodes CAWIGQGSYEQYF. The rearrangement uses TRBV30 and TRBJ2-5, with D possibly TRBD1 on 6 matching bases. The DNA end favors TRBJ2-7, so the J call may be wrong. CDR1 GTSNPN and CDR2 SVGIG come from the germline V gene (reference sequence). This CDR3 has 13 residues.

The CDR3: CAWSVPARAFSGNTIYF. CDR3 DNA sequence: TGTGCCTGGAGTGTACCCGCCAGGGCCTTCTCTGGAAACACCATATATTTT. The chain has TRBV30 and TRBJ1-3, with D perhaps matching TRBD1 (5 bases). V dropped 0 bases and J dropped 0 bases, with 15 bases sitting between them. Per the germline V gene, CDR1 is GTSNPN and CDR2 is SVGIG (reference sequence). This CDR3 contains 17 residues.

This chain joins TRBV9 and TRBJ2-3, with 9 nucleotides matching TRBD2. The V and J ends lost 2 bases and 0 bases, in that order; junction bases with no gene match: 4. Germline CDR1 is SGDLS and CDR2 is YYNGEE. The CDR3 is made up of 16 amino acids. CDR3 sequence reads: CASSVLAGLSTDTQYF. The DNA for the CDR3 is TGTGCCAGCAGCGTCCTAGCGGGGCTTAGCACAGATACGCAGTATTTT.

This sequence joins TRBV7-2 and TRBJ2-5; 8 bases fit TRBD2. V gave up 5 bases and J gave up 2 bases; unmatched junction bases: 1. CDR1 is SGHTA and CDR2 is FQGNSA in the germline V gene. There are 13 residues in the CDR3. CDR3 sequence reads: CASSTGGQETQYF. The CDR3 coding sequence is TGTGCCAGCAGCACGGGGGGGCAAGAGACCCAGTACTTC.

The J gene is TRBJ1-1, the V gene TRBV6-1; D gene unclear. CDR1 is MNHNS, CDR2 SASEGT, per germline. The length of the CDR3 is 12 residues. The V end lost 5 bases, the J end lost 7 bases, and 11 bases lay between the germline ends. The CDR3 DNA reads TGTGCCAGCAGTAGCCACATCCTTGAAGCTTTCTTT. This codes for CASSSHILEAFF.

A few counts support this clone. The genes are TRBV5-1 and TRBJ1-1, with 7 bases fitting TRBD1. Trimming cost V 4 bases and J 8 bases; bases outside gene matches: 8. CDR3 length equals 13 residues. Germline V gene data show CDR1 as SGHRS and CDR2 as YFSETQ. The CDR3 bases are TGCGCCAGCAGCACACGACAGGGTATGGAAGCTTTCTTT. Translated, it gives CASSTRQGMEAFF.

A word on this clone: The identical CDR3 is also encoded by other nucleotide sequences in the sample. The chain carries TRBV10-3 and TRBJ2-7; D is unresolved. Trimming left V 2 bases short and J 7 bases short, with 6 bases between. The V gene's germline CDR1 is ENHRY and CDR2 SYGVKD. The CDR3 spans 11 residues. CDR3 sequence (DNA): TGTGCCATCAGTGAGAGCTGGGAGCAGTACTTC. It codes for CAISESWEQYF.

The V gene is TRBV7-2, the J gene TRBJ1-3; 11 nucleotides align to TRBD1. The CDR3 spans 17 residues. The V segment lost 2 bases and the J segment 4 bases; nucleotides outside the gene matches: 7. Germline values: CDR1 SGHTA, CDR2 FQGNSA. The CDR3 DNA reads TGTGCCAGCAGCTTATACGGACAGGGGGCGGGAGGAAACACCATATATTTT. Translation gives CASSLYGQGAGGNTIYF.

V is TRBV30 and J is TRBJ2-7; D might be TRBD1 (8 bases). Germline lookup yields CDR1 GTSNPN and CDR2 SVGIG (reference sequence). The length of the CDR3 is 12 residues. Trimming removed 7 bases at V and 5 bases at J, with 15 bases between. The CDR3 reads CASGQGGNEQYF. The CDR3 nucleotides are TGTGCCTCCGGACAGGGAGGGAACGAGCAGTACTTC.

CDR3 sequence reads: CASSELRGYGNTIYF. CDR3 DNA: TGCGCCAGCAGTGAGTTGAGAGGGTATGGAAACACCATATATTTT. The V call is TRBV10-2, the J call TRBJ1-3; D gene ambiguous. The CDR3 consists of 15 residues. CDR1 is WSHSY, CDR2 SAAADI, per germline. Trimming shortened V by 1 base and J by 3 bases, and 10 bases separated the two germline ends.

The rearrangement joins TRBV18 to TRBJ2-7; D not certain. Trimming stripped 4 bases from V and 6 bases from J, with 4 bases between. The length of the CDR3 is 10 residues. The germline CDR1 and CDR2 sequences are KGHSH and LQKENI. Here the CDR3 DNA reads TGTGCCAGCTCACGGATCGAGCAGTACTTC. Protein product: CASSRIEQYF.

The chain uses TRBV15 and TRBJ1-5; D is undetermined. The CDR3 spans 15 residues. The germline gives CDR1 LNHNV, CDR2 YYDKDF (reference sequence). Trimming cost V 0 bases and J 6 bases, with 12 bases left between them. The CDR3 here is CATSRDQQFVQPQHF. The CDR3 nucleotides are TGTGCCACCAGCAGAGATCAGCAGTTCGTTCAGCCCCAGCATTTT.

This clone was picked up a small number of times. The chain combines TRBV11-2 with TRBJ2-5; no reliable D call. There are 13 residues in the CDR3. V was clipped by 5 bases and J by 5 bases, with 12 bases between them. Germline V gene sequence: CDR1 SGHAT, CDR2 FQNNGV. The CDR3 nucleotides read TGTGCCAGCAGCCCGTCCCTCACCGAGACCCAGTACTTC. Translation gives CASSPSLTETQYF. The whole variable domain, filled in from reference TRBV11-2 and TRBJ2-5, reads EAGVAQSPRYKIIEKRQSVAFWCNPISGHATLYWYQQILGQGPKLLIQFQNNGVVDDSQLPKDRFSAERLKGVDSTLKIQPAKLEDSAVYLCASSPSLTETQYFGPGTRLLVL.

The CDR3 nucleotides are TGTGCCAGCAGCTATCCCGGTCTAGGAGAGACCCAGTACTTC. This sequence encodes CASSYPGLGETQYF. The chain carries TRBV7-2 and TRBJ2-7; D is uncertain. The end of the DNA is better explained by TRBJ2-5, so the J call may be wrong. This CDR3 spans 14 amino acids. Germline V lookup: CDR1 SGHTA, CDR2 FQGNSA.

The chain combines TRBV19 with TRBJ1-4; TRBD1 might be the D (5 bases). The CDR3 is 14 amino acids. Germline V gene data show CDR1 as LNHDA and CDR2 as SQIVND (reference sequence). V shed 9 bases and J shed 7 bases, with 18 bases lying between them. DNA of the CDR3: TGTGCCAGCCTTAGCCATTCCGGGGCTGAAAAACTGTTTTTT. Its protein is CASLSHSGAEKLFF. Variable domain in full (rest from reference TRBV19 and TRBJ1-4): DGGITQSPKYLFRKEGQNVTLSCEQNLNHDAMYWYRQDPGQGLRLIYYSQIVNDFQKGDIAEGYSVSREKKESFPLTVTSAQKNPTAFYLCASLSHSGAEKLFFGSGTQLSVL.

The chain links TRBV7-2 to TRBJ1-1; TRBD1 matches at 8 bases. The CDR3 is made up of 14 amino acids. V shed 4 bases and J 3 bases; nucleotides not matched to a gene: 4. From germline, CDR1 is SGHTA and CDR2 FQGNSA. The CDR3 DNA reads TGTGCCAGCAGCTCGAGACAGGGGTACACTGAAGCTTTCTTT. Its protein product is CASSSRQGYTEAFF.

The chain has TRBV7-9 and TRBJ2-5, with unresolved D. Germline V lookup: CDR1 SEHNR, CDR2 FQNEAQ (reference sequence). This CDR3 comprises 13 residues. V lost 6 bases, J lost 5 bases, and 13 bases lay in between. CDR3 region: CASRFIGTETQYF. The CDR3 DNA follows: TGTGCCAGCAGATTTATAGGAACCGAGACCCAGTACTTC.

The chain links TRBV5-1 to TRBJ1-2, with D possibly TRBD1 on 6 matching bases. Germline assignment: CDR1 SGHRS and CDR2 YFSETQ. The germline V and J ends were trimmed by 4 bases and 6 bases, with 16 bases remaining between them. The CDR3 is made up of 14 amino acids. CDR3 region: CASSPGHPSNGYTF. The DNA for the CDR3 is TGCGCCAGCAGCCCGGGACATCCATCCAATGGCTACACCTTC.